This TCR beta chain comes out of a study of identical twins listed by TCRdb under 2016. Study-level background: The study deep-sequenced TCR alpha and beta repertoires from monozygotic twins, unrelated adults of various ages and cord blood to test whether fetal clonotypes persist. Replicate twin experiments were performed at different times using different library preparation protocols to rule out contamination. Overall study outcomes, separate from this receptor: Because the same donors could not be followed over many years, the conclusions relied on cross-sectional statistical analysis. Zero-insertion analyses could be partly confounded by invariant T cells such as MAIT and iNKT, although diverse VJ usage argued against such confounding for most clonotypes. Out-of-frame TCR alpha sequences shared between twins showed an excess of low generation-probability sequences compared with coincidental sharing between unrelated individuals. The excess sharing between twins in beta out-of-frame sequences was weaker because fewer shared sequences reduced the signal-to-noise ratio. Abundant cord blood beta clonotypes carried fewer insertions; young adult naive repertoires showed a weaker similar trend, while memory repertoires showed none. In monozygotic twins, recombination models systematically underestimated out-of-frame TCR alpha sharing, but the models matched the sharing seen between unrelated individuals.

Receptor libraries were prepared by 5' RACE. TCRdb lists the instrument as Illumina HiSeq 2000. A universal primer binding site was added through template switching, and the final cDNA carried a unique molecular identifier so that TCR cDNA molecules could be counted accurately. Specific primers in the conserved constant-segment region were used to synthesize first-strand cDNA for TCR alpha and beta chains. To control for contamination, each cDNA library was double barcoded with a SMART-Mk sample barcode plus Illumina barcodes. TruSeq adapter sequences along with Illumina sample barcodes were introduced in two successive PCR steps. TCR alpha and beta cDNA libraries were sequenced on the Illumina HiSeq platform with custom primers. The original pipeline was this. MiGEC was used to process raw reads and extract unique molecular identifiers, and MiXCR was used to find CDR3 positions. Recombination models were inferred per individual with the repgenHMM and IGoR tools using an EM algorithm. Shared clonotypes were analyzed with the tcR package in R, and sharing was normalized by the product of cloneset sizes. Out-of-frame nonproductive sequences were analyzed to study raw recombination free of thymic and clonal selection effects. The public reads were reprocessed in TCRdb via fastp at Q25 and MiXCR, keeping in-frame beta chains. Each record represents a unique CDR3 protein, reported with the most common genes and DNA among its rows. The V and J calls shown here were made by TCRdb, not taken from the authors' results. This sample has 550,000 to 800,000 distinct CDR3 sequences in its table, and 7.1% of those were observed once. Of the sample, around 1.6% is held by the ten largest clones.

This clonotype was picked up a small number of times. The antigen this receptor binds is unknown. Base qualities are missing; no much larger clone stands one base away. The CDR3 sequence holds 13 residues, the cysteine and phenylalanine included. Kept here is only the CDR3 DNA, which spans 39 bases and is read in frame from base 1. CDR1 and CDR2 are drawn from the germline V gene (reference sequence): DFQATT, SNEGSKA. The germline ends are 13 bases apart after V is trimmed by 5 bases and J by 2 bases. Every donor in the study was a healthy Caucasian. Three pairs of female monozygotic twins, all aged roughly 18 to 30 years, were included in the twin cohort. Peripheral blood mononuclear cells were used as the source from which RNA for TCR libraries was isolated. These same records also appear under a second study, on yellow fever vaccine responses in identical twins. The second study also describes: According to the authors, the vaccine-induced T cell response in identical twins seemed to be partly convergent and partly specific to each individual. In the study, vaccine-responding T cell clones were precisely tracked in identical twins.

The chain is assembled from TRBV20-1 and TRBJ2-7; the D gene is perhaps TRBD1, from 6 matching bases. The clonotype originates from a woman between 18 and 30 years old in good health. Material for sequencing was PBMCs. The bases are TGCAGTGCTGCGCGACAGGAAACCTACGAGCAGTACTTC. Translated, this gives CSAARQETYEQYF.